The 30 T cell receptor beta chains below all came from one sample that was sequenced in a study of PD-1 blockade in classical Hodgkin lymphoma. Profiled with immunoSEQ multiplex PCR; TCRdb holds only in-frame clones, not every one. The sample contains 40,000 to 45,000 clones, 78% of which appear only once. Brentuximab vedotin exposure varied among the patients, all of whom had relapsed after autologous stem cell transplantation. The specimen comprised peripheral blood mononuclear cells (PBMCs), sampled at baseline. These receptors were collected from a human donor with classical Hodgkin lymphoma.

This clone was detected a few times. The chain has TRBV4-1 and TRBJ1-6; the D is unclear. The V gene lost 1 base and the J gene lost 10 bases, with 8 bases spanning the gap. Germline assignment: CDR1 MGHRA and CDR2 YSYEKL. The CDR3 is 13 residues long. CDR3 nucleotides: TGCGCCAGCAGCCAAGGATTCAAGTCACCCCTCCACTTT. Translating it yields CASSQGFKSPLHF.

CDR3 loop: CASSHPQGAEGNIQYF. The DNA for the CDR3 is TGCGCCAGCAGCCACCCCCAGGGGGCCGAGGGGAACATTCAGTACTTC. The V and J genes are TRBV4-3 and TRBJ2-4, with 8 bases lining up with TRBD1. This CDR3 has 16 amino acids. J gave up 7 bases and V 3 bases, and 11 bases lay outside the gene matches. In germline, CDR1 is LGHNA, CDR2 YSLEER.

This chain links TRBV11-2 with TRBJ2-3, with D tentatively TRBD1 or TRBD2 (5 bases each). Trimming cost V 5 bases and J 5 bases, with 11 bases left between them. CDR1 SGHAT and CDR2 FQNNGV come from the germline V gene. The CDR3 loop spans 13 amino acids. CDR3: CASSTRGGDTQYF. The CDR3 DNA is TGTGCCAGCAGCACTCGGGGCGGAGATACGCAGTATTTT.

A remark on this clone: One end of the junction is discordant with germline, which a read error may explain. The rearrangement uses TRBV2 and TRBJ2-1; the D gene could be TRBD1 or TRBD2 (5 bases each). The V gene's germline CDR1 is SNHLY and CDR2 FYNNEI. The CDR3 has 12 amino acids. The CDR3 DNA is TGTGCCAGCAGCGAAGGACCCCCGGGGCCGTTCTTC. Protein product: CASSEGPPGPFF.

The chain is built from TRBV9 and TRBJ1-2; D is undetermined. Looked up from germline, CDR1 is SGDLS and CDR2 is YYNGEE. V lost 4 bases, J lost 2 bases, and 15 bases lay in between. The length of the CDR3 is 15 residues. The CDR3 coding sequence is TGTGCCAGCAGCCCCCGGGGTTCCGCCAACTATGGCTACACCTTC. Amino acids: CASSPRGSANYGYTF.

This chain joins TRBV6-5 and TRBJ1-2, with 7 bases lining up with TRBD1. This CDR3 has 14 residues. The V segment lost 6 bases and the J segment 6 bases; nucleotides outside the gene matches: 10. Germline assignment: CDR1 MNHEY and CDR2 SVGAGI. For the CDR3, the DNA is TGTGCCAGCAGCCGCCAGGGGGGCGGGGATGGCTACACCTTC. It is translated as CASSRQGGGDGYTF.

This chain joins TRBV6-6 and TRBJ2-5; D tentatively reads TRBD1 or TRBD2 (5 bases each). Per germline, CDR1 MNHNY and CDR2 SVGAGI (reference sequence). Trimming pared 2 bases from V and 5 bases from J, leaving 9 bases between. This CDR3 is built from 13 residues. The chain's CDR3 is CASSYRDPETQYF. CDR3 DNA: TGTGCCAGCAGTTACAGGGACCCGGAGACCCAGTACTTC.

The V and J genes are TRBV29-1 and TRBJ1-2; TRBD1 agrees at 12 bases. V dropped 7 bases and J dropped 3; count of bases not matched to a gene: 12. This CDR3 has 16 residues. Per germline, CDR1 SQVTM and CDR2 ANQGSEA. In DNA, the CDR3 is TGCAGCGCTATACCGGGACAGGGGGCGCTGGACTATGGCTACACCTTC. Amino acids: CSAIPGQGALDYGYTF.

The chain carries TRBV9 and TRBJ2-7; D is possibly TRBD2 (5 bases). There are 14 residues in the CDR3. The V and J ends lost 3 bases and 5 bases respectively, with 15 bases between them. Germline V gene lookup returns CDR1 SGDLS and CDR2 YYNGEE. CDR3 in DNA: TGTGCCAGCAGCGCCGAGGGAACTTCCGACGAGCAGTACTTC. Translating gives CASSAEGTSDEQYF.

This rearrangement joins TRBV7-7 to TRBJ2-5, with 8 bases aligning to TRBD2. Germline trimming cut 3 bases from V and 3 bases from J; bases unmatched to any gene: 3. CDR1 SSHAT and CDR2 FNYEAQ come from the germline V gene (reference sequence). This CDR3 has 14 amino acids. Here the CDR3 DNA reads TGTGCCAGCAGCTTGTACGGGGGGGAAGAGACCCAGTACTTC. Translated: CASSLYGGEETQYF.

This chain uses TRBV29-1 with TRBJ2-2; no clear D. The germline V and J ends were trimmed by 5 bases and 6 bases, with 7 bases remaining between them. There are 11 residues in the CDR3. CDR1 and CDR2 (germline): SQVTM, ANQGSEA. The CDR3 nucleotides are TGCAGCGTTCTCAGGTCCGGGGAGCTGTTTTTT. Translated, it gives CSVLRSGELFF.

The chain links TRBV21-1 to TRBJ2-1; TRBD1 was called by the table and not checked on the DNA. TRBV21-1 is described as a pseudogene. The CDR3 is 12 residues long. CDR3 sequence reads: CASSTTGGWQFF. DNA of the CDR3: TGTGCCAGCAGCACTACAGGGGGGTGGCAGTTCTTC.

The V gene is TRBV29-1, the J gene TRBJ1-2; 8 bases agree with TRBD1. This CDR3 has 14 amino acids. J gave up 7 bases and V 0 bases, and 7 bases lay outside the gene matches. Germline-derived CDR1 and CDR2 are SQVTM and ANQGSEA. The DNA of the CDR3 is TGCAGCGTTGAAGAGAGCGACAGGGGATTTGGCTACACCTTC. The encoded protein is CSVEESDRGFGYTF.

The chain has TRBV11-2 and TRBJ2-2; D is ambiguous. Trimming took 2 bases from V and 0 from J, leaving 1 base between them. CDR3 length equals 13 residues. Germline V gene sequence: CDR1 SGHAT, CDR2 FQNNGV. CDR3 DNA sequence: TGTGCCAGCAGCTTAACGAACACCGGGGAGCTGTTTTTT. Translated, it gives CASSLTNTGELFF.

This chain connects TRBV27 to TRBJ2-3, with D possibly being TRBD2 (7 bases). V was cut by 5 bases and J by 2 bases, with 11 bases left in between. CDR1 and CDR2 from the germline V gene are MNHEY and SMNVEV (reference sequence). This CDR3 contains 14 residues. CDR3 bases: TGTGCCAGCAGTCCGGGGGGCTTCACAGATACGCAGTATTTT. Translated, it gives CASSPGGFTDTQYF.

This chain uses TRBV7-2 with TRBJ1-2, with D possibly matching TRBD1 (5 bases). The CDR3 length is 13 residues. V was shortened by 7 bases and J by 3 bases, with 12 bases between the two germline ends. Germline values: CDR1 SGHTA, CDR2 FQGNSA. The CDR3 coding sequence is TGTGCCAGCACCTTCGCGGGGGACTATGGCTACACCTTC. Translating gives CASTFAGDYGYTF.

The chain is built from TRBV28 and TRBJ2-7; the D gene is possibly TRBD2 (6 bases). Germline loops: CDR1 MDHEN, CDR2 SYDVKM. V lost 4 bases and J lost 2, with 9 bases in between. The CDR3 has 13 amino acids. The DNA for the CDR3 is TGTGCCAGCAGTTATCCGGGAGCCTACGAGCAGTACTTC. It specifies CASSYPGAYEQYF.

The genes are TRBV10-1 and TRBJ1-1; no definite D call. V lost 5 bases and J lost 2, with 15 bases in between. CDR3 length: 15 amino acids. In germline, CDR1 is WNHNN, CDR2 SYGVQD (reference sequence). The CDR3 nucleotides read TGCGCCAGCAGTTGGGCACGCTCTACAAACACTGAAGCTTTCTTT. This gives the protein CASSWARSTNTEAFF.

This rearrangement joins TRBV29-1 to TRBJ2-3; 7 nucleotides agree with TRBD2. The CDR3 contains 13 residues. Germline CDR1 SQVTM, CDR2 ANQGSEA. The junction had 5 bases not matched to a gene; V was cut back by 4 bases and J by 4 bases. The DNA of the CDR3 is TGCAGCGTTGCGGGGGGACTCGCAGATACGCAGTATTTT. Translation gives CSVAGGLADTQYF.

This chain connects TRBV6-1 to TRBJ2-5, with D possibly matching TRBD2 (5 bases). CDR1 MNHNS and CDR2 SASEGT come from the germline V gene. Trimming took 1 base from V and 0 from J, leaving 9 bases between them. This CDR3 is built from 15 residues. CDR3 amino acids: CASSEVLDYQETQYF. CDR3 DNA: TGTGCCAGCAGTGAAGTCTTGGACTACCAAGAGACCCAGTACTTC.

This clone was counted once. The chain recombines TRBV7-8 with TRBJ1-6; 10 positions agree with TRBD1. This CDR3 contains 15 residues. V shed 4 bases, J shed 7 bases, and the junction held 4 bases outside the gene matches. Germline CDR1 is SGHVS and CDR2 is FQNEAQ. CDR3 nucleotide sequence: TGTGCCAGCAGCTCTGGACAGGGGGGCAATTCACCCCTCCACTTT. Amino acids: CASSSGQGGNSPLHF. The complete variable domain, with remaining parts taken from reference TRBV7-8 and TRBJ1-6, reads GAGVSQSPRYKVAKRGQDVALRCDPISGHVSLFWYQQALGQGPEFLTYFQNEAQLDKSGLPSDRFFAERPEGSVSTLKIQRTQQEDSAVYLCASSSGQGGNSPLHFGNGTRLTVT.

The rearrangement links TRBV12-5 to TRBJ1-4; D unclear. The CDR3 extends over 12 amino acids. V was trimmed by 7 bases and J by 3 bases, leaving 6 bases between them. Germline CDR1 is LGHNT and CDR2 is FRNRAP. The CDR3 DNA follows: TGTGCTAGTGCCCGGGCTAATGAAAAACTGTTTTTT. Residues: CASARANEKLFF.

The rearrangement uses TRBV11-2 and TRBJ1-2; the D gene is possibly TRBD1 (5 bases). The CDR3 contains 12 residues. Per the germline V gene, CDR1 is SGHAT and CDR2 is FQNNGV. V shed 3 bases and J shed 5 bases, with 7 bases lying between them. CDR3 loop: CASSLTEYGYTF. The CDR3 nucleotides read TGTGCCAGCAGCTTGACAGAATATGGCTACACCTTC.

The chain is built from TRBV19 and TRBJ1-1; D is unresolved. The CDR3 consists of 14 residues. Germline lookup yields CDR1 LNHDA and CDR2 SQIVND (reference sequence). The V end was cut by 7 bases, the J end by 0 bases, with 12 bases between. The CDR3 protein is CASTHPALNTEAFF. DNA for the CDR3: TGTGCCAGTACCCATCCGGCACTGAACACTGAAGCTTTCTTT.

J is TRBJ2-3 and V is TRBV5-1; no clear D gene. Germline lookup yields CDR1 SGHRS and CDR2 YFSETQ. The CDR3 is 15 residues long. With 4 bases removed from V and 0 bases from J, the gap between germline ends came to 12 bases. This CDR3 is CASSPRADSTDTQYF. DNA for the CDR3: TGCGCCAGCAGCCCCCGAGCAGATAGCACAGATACGCAGTATTTT.

The rearrangement joins TRBV5-1 to TRBJ2-3; 8 positions match TRBD2. Germline V CDR1 and CDR2: SGHRS, YFSETQ. This CDR3 contains 14 residues. Germline trimming cut 5 bases from V and 5 bases from J; bases unmatched to any gene: 7. The CDR3 reads CASSYGGAEDTQYF. The CDR3 DNA reads as TGCGCCAGCAGTTACGGGGGGGCCGAAGATACGCAGTATTTT.

The rearrangement links TRBV11-2 to TRBJ1-1; D call uncertain. Germline assignment: CDR1 SGHAT and CDR2 FQNNGV. The CDR3 is 14 amino acids. Trimming cost V 0 bases and J 10 bases, with 15 bases left between them. CDR3 residues: CASSLDPTPSRAFF. The CDR3 bases are TGTGCCAGCAGCTTAGATCCGACCCCTTCCCGAGCTTTCTTT.

V usage is TRBV19 and J usage is TRBJ2-3; 12 bases line up with TRBD2. Trimming removed 5 bases from V and 5 bases from J; junction bases left unmatched: 11. Germline assignment: CDR1 LNHDA and CDR2 SQIVND (reference sequence). CDR3 size: 17 residues. The CDR3: CASSSRLAGDGRDTQYF. Here the CDR3 DNA reads TGTGCCAGTAGTTCCCGACTAGCGGGGGATGGTAGAGATACGCAGTATTTT.

This clone was recorded once. This CDR3 is CASSLNRETQYF. CDR3 bases: TGTGCCAGCAGCTTAAACCGGGAGACCCAGTACTTC. J is TRBJ2-5 and V is TRBV11-2; D remains unclear. V was cut by 2 bases and J by 5 bases, with 6 bases left in between. There are 12 residues in the CDR3. Per germline, CDR1 SGHAT and CDR2 FQNNGV.

V gene TRBV7-9 combines with J gene TRBJ2-3, with 7 bases matching TRBD2. After removal of 5 bases from V and 2 bases from J, the junction contained 7 bases not matched to a gene. The CDR3 has 15 amino acids. Germline CDR1 reads SEHNR; CDR2 reads FQNEAQ (reference sequence). The CDR3 DNA is TGTGCCAGCAGCCCTTGGGCGGGGGACACAGATACGCAGTATTTT. This sequence encodes CASSPWAGDTDTQYF.